One and the same sample provided the 21 T cell receptor beta chains below, sequenced in a study of blood T cell repertoires in COVID-19. TCRdb's copy holds only in-frame clones and misses some; the assay was immunoSEQ multiplex PCR. The repertoire holds around 57,000 clones, approximately 88% seen once, with 3.5% in the top ten. The source material was peripheral blood. These receptors came from a human donor in a cohort sampled during active COVID-19.

The chain uses TRBV5-1 and TRBJ2-5; TRBD1 is a possible D gene (5 bases). The end of the DNA fits TRBJ2-7 better, so the J call may be wrong. This CDR3 region has 13 residues. Germline loops: CDR1 SGHRS, CDR2 YFSETQ. The CDR3 DNA sequence: TGCGCCAGCAGCTTGGGCAGGGACTACGAGCAGTACTTC. Protein: CASSLGRDYEQYF.

The rearrangement joins TRBV7-2 to TRBJ2-7, with D maybe TRBD2 (6 bases). The V and J ends lost 5 bases and 3 bases respectively, with 11 bases between them. The CDR3 length is 13 residues. Germline CDR1 SGHTA, CDR2 FQGNSA. Here the CDR3 reads CASSAVRGYEQYF. In nucleotides, the CDR3 is TGTGCCAGCAGCGCCGTGCGGGGCTACGAGCAGTACTTC.

CDR3 sequence: CASRPGHINTGELFF. CDR3 nucleotides: TGTGCCAGCAGACCGGGACACATAAACACCGGGGAGCTGTTTTTT. The genes are TRBV9 and TRBJ2-2, with D possibly matching TRBD1 (6 bases). Per the germline V gene, CDR1 is SGDLS and CDR2 is YYNGEE. With 5 bases removed from V and 2 bases from J, the gap between germline ends came to 13 bases. The CDR3 spans 15 residues.

The chain is built from TRBV7-8 and TRBJ1-6; perhaps TRBD1 as D (6 bases). The CDR3 runs to 17 residues. Germline CDR1 reads SGHVS; CDR2 reads FQNEAQ. With 7 bases removed from V and 2 bases from J, the gap between germline ends came to 18 bases. This CDR3 reads CASTRGTGQAYNSPLHF. The CDR3 DNA reads as TGTGCCAGCACTAGAGGAACAGGGCAGGCCTATAATTCACCCCTCCACTTT. Full variable domain (missing parts from reference TRBV7-8 and TRBJ1-6): GAGVSQSPRYKVAKRGQDVALRCDPISGHVSLFWYQQALGQGPEFLTYFQNEAQLDKSGLPSDRFFAERPEGSVSTLKIQRTQQEDSAVYLCASTRGTGQAYNSPLHFGNGTRLTVT.

J is TRBJ2-3 and V is TRBV7-7; TRBD2 agrees at 11 bases. The V and J ends lost 2 bases and 6 bases, in that order; junction bases with no gene match: 7. Germline loops: CDR1 SSHAT, CDR2 FNYEAQ (reference sequence). CDR3 size: 16 residues. In nucleotides, the CDR3 is TGTGCCAGCAGCTTACTAGCGGGAGGACCACAGGATACGCAGTATTTT. It codes for CASSLLAGGPQDTQYF.

The chain recombines TRBV10-3 with TRBJ2-1; TRBD2 matches at 8 bases. J was trimmed by 5 bases and V by 9 bases; bases with no gene match: 9. The CDR3 is 14 amino acids. Germline V gene data show CDR1 as ENHRY and CDR2 as SYGVKD. CDR3 nucleotides: TGTGCCATTGGCTTGCGGGGGGCCGACAATGAGCAGTTCTTC. This encodes CAIGLRGADNEQFF.

V gene TRBV7-9 combines with J gene TRBJ2-1; maybe TRBD2 (6 bases). Between the trimmed V and J ends, which lost 2 bases and 4 bases, there was a span of 18 bases. This CDR3 spans 17 amino acids. Germline lookup yields CDR1 SEHNR and CDR2 FQNEAQ (reference sequence). For the CDR3, the DNA is TGTGCCAGCAGCTTACCACCAAGACTAGACGTTTACAATGAGCAGTTCTTC. Translating gives CASSLPPRLDVYNEQFF.

This clone has just one count. The J gene is TRBJ1-2, the V gene TRBV6-1; 7 bases are shared with TRBD1. V shed 2 bases, J shed 5 bases, and the junction held 8 bases outside the gene matches. The CDR3 consists of 15 residues. Germline V lookup: CDR1 MNHNS, CDR2 SASEGT. CDR3 nucleotides: TGTGCCAGCAGTGAAAATCCGGCCAGGGGGTATGGCTACACCTTC. Translated: CASSENPARGYGYTF.

This chain joins TRBV6-4 and TRBJ2-1; TRBD2 might be the D (6 bases). Per the germline V gene, CDR1 is MRHNA and CDR2 is SNTAGT. V was cut by 9 bases and J by 1 base, with 13 bases left in between. The CDR3 sequence is 14 residues long. Here the CDR3 DNA reads TGTGCCAGTAGGAGGGATCAATCCTACAATGAGCAGTTCTTC. Protein sequence: CASRRDQSYNEQFF.

CDR3 loop: CASSLEGVGETQYF. In nucleotides, the CDR3 is TGCGCCAGCAGCTTGGAAGGGGTCGGAGAGACCCAGTACTTC. V is TRBV5-1 and J is TRBJ2-5; D is perhaps TRBD1 (5 bases). Germline V gene data show CDR1 as SGHRS and CDR2 as YFSETQ. The CDR3 sequence is 14 residues long. Deletions cut 0 bases from V and 4 bases from J, with 10 bases between.

This clone was picked up one time. The chain is built from TRBV5-1 and TRBJ1-1; a possible D gene is TRBD1 (6 bases). Germline lookup yields CDR1 SGHRS and CDR2 YFSETQ. Trimming took 1 base from V and 4 from J, leaving 14 bases between them. The CDR3 consists of 15 residues. The CDR3: CASSLRSGEGTEAFF. In nucleotides, the CDR3 is TGCGCCAGCAGCTTGAGGTCAGGGGAGGGCACTGAAGCTTTCTTT.

The chain employs TRBV3-1 (or the pseudogene TRBV3-2) and TRBJ1-1; 11 nucleotides align to TRBD1. V shed 4 bases and J 4 bases; nucleotides not matched to a gene: 8. CDR3 length: 16 residues. Germline V lookup: CDR1 LGHDT, CDR2 YNNKEL (reference sequence). The CDR3, as DNA: TGTGCCAGCAGCCCCGGGACAGGGGGGTTTCGCACTGAAGCTTTCTTT. Amino acids: CASSPGTGGFRTEAFF.

The chain is built from TRBV19 and TRBJ2-3, with a tentative D call TRBD1 (6 bases). Germline V gives CDR1 LNHDA, CDR2 SQIVND (reference sequence). There are 14 residues in the CDR3. Deletions cut 6 bases from V and 4 bases from J, with 14 bases between. CDR3 nucleotides: TGTGCCAGTAGGCGTACAGGGTCCCCAGATACGCAGTATTTT. Its translation is CASRRTGSPDTQYF.

The chain combines TRBV7-8 with TRBJ1-5; D is uncertain. V gave up 2 bases and J gave up 4 bases, with 3 bases separating them. This CDR3 comprises 12 residues. The germline CDR1 and CDR2 sequences are SGHVS and FQNEAQ. CDR3 DNA: TGTGCCAGCAGCTTATCTAATCAGCCCCAGCATTTT. This sequence encodes CASSLSNQPQHF. The whole variable domain, remainder taken from reference TRBV7-8 and TRBJ1-5, is GAGVSQSPRYKVAKRGQDVALRCDPISGHVSLFWYQQALGQGPEFLTYFQNEAQLDKSGLPSDRFFAERPEGSVSTLKIQRTQQEDSAVYLCASSLSNQPQHFGDGTRLSIL.

The chain is built from TRBV6-6 and TRBJ1-2, with 10 bases aligning to TRBD1. Germline-derived CDR1 and CDR2 are MNHNY and SVGAGI (reference sequence). The CDR3 is 14 residues long. J was trimmed by 8 bases and V by 1 base; bases with no gene match: 4. Here the CDR3 DNA reads TGTGCCAGCAGTTACTTTGGGACAGGGGCCGGCTACACCTTC. It yields the protein CASSYFGTGAGYTF.

The chain has TRBV19 and TRBJ1-2; 7 positions agree with TRBD1. With V trimmed by 7 bases and J by 2 bases, 7 bases remained unmatched. This CDR3 comprises 14 residues. The germline gives CDR1 LNHDA, CDR2 SQIVND (reference sequence). The CDR3 region is CASTWDRINYGYTF. The CDR3 coding sequence is TGTGCCAGTACCTGGGACAGAATCAACTATGGCTACACCTTC.

This sequence joins TRBV7-2 and TRBJ2-1; 7 bases agree with TRBD2. CDR1 is SGHTA and CDR2 is FQGNSA in the germline V gene. V was pared by 1 base and J by 10 bases, with 1 base of the junction left unmatched. The CDR3 is made up of 12 amino acids. The CDR3 bases are TGTGCCAGCAGCTTAGGGCGGGGGGAGCAGTTCTTC. It codes for CASSLGRGEQFF.

The chain carries TRBV11-1 and TRBJ2-1; a possible D gene is TRBD2 (6 bases). The V and J ends lost 0 bases and 6 bases respectively, with 12 bases between them. Germline assignment: CDR1 SGHAT and CDR2 FQDESV (reference sequence). This CDR3 has 15 residues. The CDR3 here is CASSLAGGALNEQFF. The CDR3, as DNA: TGTGCCAGCAGCTTAGCGGGGGGTGCCCTCAATGAGCAGTTCTTC.

The rearrangement uses TRBV5-8 and TRBJ2-6; weak D call: TRBD1 (6 bases). CDR1 and CDR2 from the germline V gene are SGHTS and YDEGEE. Deletions cut 3 bases from V and 0 bases from J, with 13 bases between. The CDR3 covers 17 residues. This CDR3 is CASSYRASYSGANVLTF. CDR3 sequence (DNA): TGTGCCAGCAGCTACAGGGCTTCCTACTCTGGGGCCAACGTCCTGACTTTC.

This chain uses TRBV7-2 with TRBJ2-7; 12 nucleotides line up with TRBD1. Per germline, CDR1 SGHTA and CDR2 FQGNSA. V shed 2 bases and J 7 bases; nucleotides not matched to a gene: 3. The CDR3 loop spans 14 amino acids. The CDR3 is CASSLRDRGREQYF. The CDR3 coding sequence is TGTGCCAGCAGCTTACGGGACAGGGGGCGGGAGCAGTACTTC. The variable domain in full, with the rest retrieved from reference TRBV7-2 and TRBJ2-7, is GAGVSQSPSNKVTEKGKDVELRCDPISGHTALYWYRQSLGQGLEFLIYFQGNSAPDKSGLPSDRFSAERTGGSVSTLTIQRTQQEDSAVYLCASSLRDRGREQYFGPGTRLTVT.

V and J are TRBV6-5 and TRBJ2-7, with TRBD1 identical over 7 bases. The ends lost 8 bases at V and 2 bases at J; junction bases unmatched: 6. The CDR3 has 13 residues. CDR1 is MNHEY, CDR2 SVGAGI, per germline. The CDR3 reads CASRRDSPYEQYF. The CDR3 DNA follows: TGTGCCAGCCGCCGGGACAGCCCCTACGAGCAGTACTTC.